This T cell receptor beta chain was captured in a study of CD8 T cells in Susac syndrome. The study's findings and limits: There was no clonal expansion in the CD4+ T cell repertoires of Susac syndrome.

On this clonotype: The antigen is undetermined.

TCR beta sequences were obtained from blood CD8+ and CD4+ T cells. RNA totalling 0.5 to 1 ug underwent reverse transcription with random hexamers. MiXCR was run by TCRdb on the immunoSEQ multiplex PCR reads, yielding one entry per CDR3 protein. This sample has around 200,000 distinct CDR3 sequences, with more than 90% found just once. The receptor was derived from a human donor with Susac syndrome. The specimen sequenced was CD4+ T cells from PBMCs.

The CDR3 nucleotides read TGCAGCGTTGAAGGACAGGCATACAATGAGCAGTTCTTC. Protein sequence: CSVEGQAYNEQFF. This chain connects TRBV29-1 to TRBJ2-1, with a weak D call TRBD1 (6 bases). This CDR3 contains 13 residues. Trimming shortened V by 1 base and J by 4 bases, and 8 bases separated the two germline ends. The germline CDR1 and CDR2 sequences are SQVTM and ANQGSEA.